This TCR beta chain was profiled in a study of T cell repertoires and leukemia-associated antigens (dated by TCRdb to about 2019). Background on the whole study: About 5.1 to 7 million read pairs and roughly 3.3 to 5.0 million effective reads were obtained per sample, with roughly 16 million effective reads obtained overall. The study aimed to identify which antigen a TCR Vbeta21 clone previously found in CML patients recognizes, using in vitro peptide stimulation of healthy T cells. General conclusions and limits of the study: Direct testing of the expanded clones' antigen specificity and function was not done, and further investigation was required. Numbers of Vbeta genes (approximately 60), Jbeta genes (roughly 15), VDJ rearrangements and unique CDR3s did not differ significantly among the four groups.

Total RNA was extracted from the cultured T cells using TRIzol reagent. TCRbeta libraries were amplified from RNA by 5' rapid amplification of cDNA ends (5'RACE). Library concentration and integrity were checked with Qubit, an Agilent instrument, and quantitative PCR before sequencing. Sequencing of qualified libraries was performed on Illumina HiSeq or MiSeq by a commercial service provider. The study's processing was this. MiXCR version 1.8.2 was used to identify TCR sequences in each sample. Qualified clones required a CDR3 longer than four amino acids, an in-frame nucleotide length, and no stop codon. A read counted as effective if the read contained the complete CDR3 structure. RT-PCR with 24 Vbeta primers, GeneScan spectratyping, and Sanger sequencing were used to validate expanded clones. TCRdb trimmed the raw reads at Q25, called clones with MiXCR and kept productive beta chains. Each entry merges the rows of one CDR3 protein and shows their most common DNA and genes. What appears here as the V and J calls and clone size reflects TCRdb's work, not the paper's. A total of roughly 10,000 distinct CDR3 sequences appear in this sample, approximately 42% of them only once. Over 25% of the sample lies in the top ten.

This clonotype was observed many times. Which antigen it targets is not known. The sample holds no much larger clone one base away, and base qualities are not on file. As a first step, CD3+ T cells were rested overnight at roughly 2.5 million cells/mL in RPMI 1640 lacking fetal bovine serum. MACS immunomagnetic beads were used according to the manufacturer's instructions to isolate CD3+ T cells from PBMCs. Reading the germline V gene (reference sequence) gives CDR1 DFQATT and CDR2 SNEGSKA. The junction shows trimming of 0 bases on V and 4 bases on J, plus 24 bases between the germline ends. The CDR3 runs 18 residues from the cysteine to the phenylalanine. CDR3 DNA only is kept here, 54 bases in frame from base 1.

The rearrangement joined TRBV20-1 to TRBJ1-2; no D gene call is confident. This sequence originates from a female donor in good health. Sequencing input: CD3+ T cells sorted from blood and cultured. The CDR3: CSARDMRKEDQTFYGYTF. The DNA reads TGCAGTGCTAGAGATATGAGAAAAGAGGACCAGACCTTCTATGGCTACACCTTC.